The TCR beta chain under discussion was sequenced for a study of coeliac disease. Comments on this clone: Antigen specificity is unknown.

Findings of the study overall: The authors considered this approach unsuitable for unbiased detection of gliadin-specific T cells.

The junction had 5 bases not matched to a gene; V was cut back by 1 base and J by 2 bases. Germline values: CDR1 LNHNV, CDR2 YYDKDF (reference sequence). The CDR3 covers 16 residues. This table comes from immunoSEQ multiplex PCR, and its TCRdb copy is limited to in-frame clones, with some not included. This sample has roughly 7,300 clones; roughly 65% occur once, and the top ten carry approximately 3%. This TCR was recovered from a woman aged 60 to 75 with active celiac disease. The specimen sequenced was lamina propria lymphocytes from the gut. This chain uses TRBV15 with TRBJ2-3, with 8 bases identical to TRBD1. The CDR3, as DNA: TGTGCCACCAGCAGAGGGGCAGGGGGCTCCACAGATACGCAGTATTTT. It yields the protein CATSRGAGGSTDTQYF.